This T cell receptor beta chain derives from a study of shared clonotypes between healthy human individuals. Findings and caveats of the study: The naive CD4 repertoires of several donors were compared, and about 5% of clonotypes were shared.

Source study methods: Junction-only sequences without quality scores were provided by ImmunoSEQ, so filtering was different. Assay: immunoSEQ multiplex PCR; the TCRdb copy retains only in-frame clones and omits some. The V and J calls and clone size are taken from that table; D and trimming were inferred from the DNA. The data hold approximately 1,000,000 clones, with 75% to 80% observed a single time. This clone was seen a few times. No antigen is known for it. Adult donors, all healthy and HIV-negative, had no recent acute infections or vaccinations. Looked up from germline, CDR1 is GTSNPN and CDR2 is SVGIG (reference sequence). The CDR3 covers 14 residues. Trimming pared 2 bases from V and 3 bases from J, leaving 12 bases between.

The clonotype originates from a man between 18 and 29 years old in good health. Some clones in this sample may be carry-over from other donors' samples. Sequenced: memory CD4+ T cells from PBMCs. Subset noted: CD45RA-negative fraction. The gene calls are TRBV30 and TRBJ2-3; no firm D call. CDR3 bases: TGTGCCTGGAGTCTAGTATTAGTAACAGATACGCAGTATTTT. Translated, it gives CAWSLVLVTDTQYF. The variable domain in full, with the rest retrieved from reference TRBV30 and TRBJ2-3, is SQTIHQWPATLVQPVGSPLSLECTVEGTSNPNLYWYRQAAGRGLQLLFYSVGIGQISSEVPQNLSASRPQDRQFILSSKKLLLSDSGFYLCAWSLVLVTDTQYFGPGTRLTVL.